Listed below are T cell receptor beta chains from one sample, sequenced in a study of technical replicates of blood from a handful of donors. Clones were read by immunoSEQ multiplex PCR, and TCRdb kept only the in-frame ones, dropping some. The table records some 74,000 clones, 70% to 90% of them present only once. The sample comprised T cells isolated from PBMCs. All receptors come from a human donor in good health. Each CDR3 is given with its conserved first and last residue. A D gene is named only where the DNA matches it firmly. The listing skips clone size in some rows; elsewhere it reads once, few, many or a size class.

>TRBJ2-3|TRBV7-9|NA|NA
CASSWARDTQYF
TGTGCCAGCAGCTGGGCCCGGGATACGCAGTATTTT
>TRBJ1-3|TRBV30|NA|NA
CAWSVRKGGSGNTIYF
TGTGCCTGGAGTGTACGGAAGGGAGGGTCTGGAAACACCATATATTTT
>TRBJ1-1|TRBV10-2|NA|NA
CASSEGGGTEAFF
TGCGCCAGCAGTGAAGGGGGTGGGACTGAAGCTTTCTTT
>TRBJ2-1|TRBV11-3|TRBD2|NA
CASSSGLAGPGDNEQFF
TGTGCCAGCAGCTCGGGACTAGCGGGGCCGGGGGACAATGAGCAGTTCTTC
>TRBJ2-1|TRBV29-1|TRBD2|NA
CSVLAGVSSYNEQFF
TGCAGCGTCCTAGCGGGAGTGAGCTCCTACAATGAGCAGTTCTTC
>TRBJ2-1|TRBV10-3|NA|NA
CAISGTYNEQFF
TGTGCCATCAGCGGGACCTACAATGAGCAGTTCTTC
>TRBJ2-7|TRBV29-1|TRBD2|NA
CSVVAGGEEQYF
TGCAGCGTTGTGGCGGGAGGGGAAGAGCAGTACTTC
>TRBJ2-2|TRBV7-7|TRBD2|NA
CASSSGLEYTGELFF
TGTGCCAGCAGCTCTGGACTAGAATACACCGGGGAGCTGTTTTTT
>TRBJ2-7|TRBV18|TRBD1|NA
CASSQMGQGSEQYF
TGTGCCAGCTCACAAATGGGACAGGGATCCGAGCAGTACTTC
>TRBJ2-1|TRBV15|NA|NA
CATSRDIGLDNEQFF
TGTGCCACCAGCAGAGATATAGGACTCGACAATGAGCAGTTCTTC
>TRBJ1-2|TRBV27|TRBD1|NA
CASSGDRGYGYTF
TGTGCCAGCAGTGGGGACAGGGGTTATGGCTACACCTTC
>TRBJ2-7|TRBV30|NA|once
CAWRDSSYEQYF
TGTGCCTGGAGAGACAGCTCCTACGAGCAGTACTTC
>TRBJ1-5|TRBV4-2|NA|once
CASSQIDQPQHF
TGTGCCAGCAGCCAAATCGATCAGCCCCAGCATTTT
>TRBJ1-2|TRBV5-1|TRBD1|NA
CASSLSDRGHYGYTF
TGCGCCAGCAGCTTGTCGGACAGGGGGCATTATGGCTACACCTTC
>TRBJ1-2|TRBV6-1|NA|NA
CASKMGDSSYGYTF
TGTGCCAGCAAGATGGGCGACAGCTCCTATGGCTACACCTTC
>TRBJ1-1|TRBV30|TRBD1|NA
CAWSGTGITEAFF
TGTGCCTGGAGCGGGACAGGGATCACTGAAGCTTTCTTT
>TRBJ2-1|TRBV2|NA|NA
CASSDDGSTYNEQFF
TGTGCCAGCAGTGACGACGGGAGCACCTACAATGAGCAGTTCTTC
>TRBJ2-7|TRBV9|TRBD2|NA
CASSPTGGAPYEQYF
TGTGCCAGCAGCCCAACGGGAGGCGCTCCCTACGAGCAGTACTTC
>TRBJ1-1|TRBV19|NA|few
CASSTPGLLNTEAFF
TGTGCCAGTAGTACCCCGGGACTCTTGAACACTGAAGCTTTCTTT
>TRBJ2-5|TRBV5-1|TRBD1|NA
CASSSPSTGFQETQYF
TGCGCCAGCAGCTCCCCTTCGACAGGGTTCCAAGAGACCCAGTACTTC
>TRBJ2-3|TRBV11-2|TRBD2|NA
CASSAVLAGGPADTQYF
TGTGCCAGCAGCGCAGTACTAGCGGGAGGGCCGGCAGATACGCAGTATTTT
>TRBJ1-3|TRBV19|TRBD1|once
CASSRDRSYSGNTIYF
TGTGCCAGTAGTCGGGACAGGAGCTACTCTGGAAACACCATATATTTT
>TRBJ1-1|TRBV27|NA|few
CASSLSRDGRPEAFF
TGTGCCAGCAGTTTATCAAGGGATGGGAGACCTGAAGCTTTCTTT
>TRBJ1-1|TRBV5-1|TRBD1|NA
CASSVRQGLNTEAFF
TGCGCCAGCAGCGTACGACAGGGTCTGAACACTGAAGCTTTCTTT
>TRBJ1-1|TRBV27|NA|NA
CASSLNSPTEAFF
TGTGCCAGCAGTTTAAACAGCCCGACTGAAGCTTTCTTT
>TRBJ2-2|TRBV7-8|NA|NA
CASSLRQARNTGELFF
TGTGCCAGCAGCCTTAGGCAGGCCAGGAACACCGGGGAGCTGTTTTTT
>TRBJ1-4|TRBV19|NA|NA
CASSSSRINEKLFF
TGTGCCAGTAGCTCGTCCAGGATTAATGAAAAACTGTTTTTT
>TRBJ1-1|TRBV13|NA|NA
CASSWPLAEAFF
TGTGCCAGCAGCTGGCCTTTGGCTGAAGCTTTCTTT
>TRBJ1-1|TRBV28|NA|NA
CASHRSVNTEAFF
TGTGCCAGCCACAGGTCCGTAAACACTGAAGCTTTCTTT
>TRBJ2-3|TRBV10-3|TRBD2|NA
CAISELGTSVTDTQYF
TGTGCCATCAGTGAGCTTGGGACTAGCGTCACAGATACGCAGTATTTT
>TRBJ2-5|TRBV6-5|NA|NA
CASSYSAAWETQYF
TGTGCCAGCAGTTACTCCGCGGCTTGGGAGACCCAGTACTTC
>TRBJ2-7|TRBV12-5|NA|NA
CASGLVKGGEQYF
TGTGCTAGTGGTTTGGTAAAAGGGGGCGAGCAGTACTTC
>TRBJ1-6|TRBV30|NA|NA
CAWAAAPRSPLHF
TGTGCCTGGGCCGCGGCCCCCCGTTCACCCCTCCACTTT
>TRBJ1-1|TRBV28|NA|NA
CASSLAEQGAFF
TGTGCCAGCAGTTTAGCAGAACAGGGAGCTTTCTTT
>TRBJ1-3|TRBV13|NA|NA
CASSLGTESSASGNTIYF
TGTGCCAGCAGCTTAGGTACGGAGAGTTCGGCCTCTGGAAACACCATATATTTT
>TRBJ1-3|TRBV7-2|NA|NA
CASSLLQGRGNTIYF
TGTGCCAGCAGCTTACTCCAGGGGAGAGGAAACACCATATATTTT
>TRBJ2-2|TRBV4-1|NA|NA
CASSQWEGANTGELFF
TGCGCCAGCAGCCAATGGGAGGGGGCGAACACCGGGGAGCTGTTTTTT
>TRBJ2-3|TRBV4-2|TRBD1|NA
CASSDQQGDTQYF
TGTGCCAGCAGCGATCAACAGGGGGATACGCAGTATTTT
>TRBJ1-1|TRBV12-1|NA|NA
CASSAEVEAFF
TGTGCCAGCAGCGCGGAGGTTGAAGCTTTCTTT
>TRBJ1-1|TRBV12-5|NA|NA
CASGSLEPGTEAFF
TGTGCTAGTGGTTCCCTTGAGCCGGGCACTGAAGCTTTCTTT
>TRBJ1-1|TRBV9|NA|NA
CASSTAEGDTEAFF
TGTGCCAGCAGCACTGCGGAAGGGGACACTGAAGCTTTCTTT